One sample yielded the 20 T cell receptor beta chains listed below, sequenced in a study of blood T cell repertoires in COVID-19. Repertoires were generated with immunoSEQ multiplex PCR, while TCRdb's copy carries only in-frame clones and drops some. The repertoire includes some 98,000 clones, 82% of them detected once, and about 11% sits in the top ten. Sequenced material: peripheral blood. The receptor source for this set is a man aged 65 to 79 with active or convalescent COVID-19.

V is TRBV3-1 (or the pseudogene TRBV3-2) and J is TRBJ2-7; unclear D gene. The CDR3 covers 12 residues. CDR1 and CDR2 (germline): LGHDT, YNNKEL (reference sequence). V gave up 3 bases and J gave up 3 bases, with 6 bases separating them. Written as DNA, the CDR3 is TGTGCCAGCAGCCATAACGGCTACGAGCAGTACTTC. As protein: CASSHNGYEQYF.

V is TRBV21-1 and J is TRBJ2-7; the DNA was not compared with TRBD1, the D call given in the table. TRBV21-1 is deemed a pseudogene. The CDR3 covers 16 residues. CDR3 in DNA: TGTGCCAGCAGCAAAAGGAGGGCACAGGGGGCCTACGAGCAGTACTTC. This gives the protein CASSKRRAQGAYEQYF.

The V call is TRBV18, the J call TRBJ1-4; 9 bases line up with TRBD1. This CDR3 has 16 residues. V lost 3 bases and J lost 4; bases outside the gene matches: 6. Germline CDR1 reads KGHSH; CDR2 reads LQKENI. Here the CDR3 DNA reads TGTGCCAGCTCACCCTTCTCGGGACAGGGTAATGAAAAACTGTTTTTT. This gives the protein CASSPFSGQGNEKLFF.

The CDR3 is CASSHVAGLETQYF. CDR3 coding DNA: TGTGCCAGCAGCCACGTTGCGGGCCTGGAGACCCAGTACTTC. This chain joins TRBV3-1 (or the pseudogene TRBV3-2) and TRBJ2-5; possible D gene TRBD2, 5 bases. Trimming removed 3 bases from V and 5 bases from J, with 13 bases in between. CDR1 and CDR2 (germline): LGHDT, YNNKEL (reference sequence). This CDR3 is built from 14 residues.

CDR3 DNA sequence: TGTGCCAGCTCCACACAGGGCAGCGGCAATCAGCCCCAGCATTTT. It yields the protein CASSTQGSGNQPQHF. This chain connects TRBV18 to TRBJ1-5; tentatively, D is TRBD1 (6 bases). The germline gives CDR1 KGHSH, CDR2 LQKENI. The CDR3 spans 15 residues. Trimming removed 6 bases from V and 2 bases from J, with 14 bases in between.

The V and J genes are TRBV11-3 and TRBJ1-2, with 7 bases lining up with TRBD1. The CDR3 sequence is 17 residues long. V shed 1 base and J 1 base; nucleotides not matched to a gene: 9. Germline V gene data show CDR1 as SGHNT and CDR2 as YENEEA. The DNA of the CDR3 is TGTGCCAGCAGCTTAGTCGGAGGAGACAGGGATAACTATGGCTACACCTTC. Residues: CASSLVGGDRDNYGYTF.

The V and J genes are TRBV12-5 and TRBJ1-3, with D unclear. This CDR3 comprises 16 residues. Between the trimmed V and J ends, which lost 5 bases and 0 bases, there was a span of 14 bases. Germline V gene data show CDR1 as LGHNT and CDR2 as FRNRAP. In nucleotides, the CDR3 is TGTGCTAGTGGTCCGCTAGGTTTTATCTCTGGAAACACCATATATTTT. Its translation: CASGPLGFISGNTIYF.

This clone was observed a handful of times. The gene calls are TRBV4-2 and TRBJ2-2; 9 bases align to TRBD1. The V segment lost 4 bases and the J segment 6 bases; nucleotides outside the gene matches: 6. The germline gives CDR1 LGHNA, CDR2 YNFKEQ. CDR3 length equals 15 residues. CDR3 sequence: CASSRTGAMAGELFF. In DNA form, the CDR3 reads TGTGCCAGCAGCCGGACAGGGGCGATGGCCGGGGAGCTGTTTTTT.

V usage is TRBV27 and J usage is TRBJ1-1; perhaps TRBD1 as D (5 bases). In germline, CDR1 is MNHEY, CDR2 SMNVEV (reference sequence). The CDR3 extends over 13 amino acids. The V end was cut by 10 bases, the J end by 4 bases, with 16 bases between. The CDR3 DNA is TGTGCCACTCTGGGGGGTATGGGCACTGAAGCTTTCTTT. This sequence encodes CATLGGMGTEAFF.

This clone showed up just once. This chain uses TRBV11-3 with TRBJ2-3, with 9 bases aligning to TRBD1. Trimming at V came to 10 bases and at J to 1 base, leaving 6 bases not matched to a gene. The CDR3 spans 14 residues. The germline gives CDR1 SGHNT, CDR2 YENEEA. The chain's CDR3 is CATRRDRGTDTQYF. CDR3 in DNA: TGTGCCACGAGGCGGGACAGGGGCACAGATACGCAGTATTTT.

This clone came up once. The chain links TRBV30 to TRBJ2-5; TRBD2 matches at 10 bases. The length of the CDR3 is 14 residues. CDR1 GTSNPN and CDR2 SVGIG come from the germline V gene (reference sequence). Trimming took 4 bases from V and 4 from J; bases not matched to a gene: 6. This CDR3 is CAWKGASGGETQYF. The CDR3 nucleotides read TGTGCCTGGAAAGGAGCTAGCGGGGGAGAGACCCAGTACTTC.

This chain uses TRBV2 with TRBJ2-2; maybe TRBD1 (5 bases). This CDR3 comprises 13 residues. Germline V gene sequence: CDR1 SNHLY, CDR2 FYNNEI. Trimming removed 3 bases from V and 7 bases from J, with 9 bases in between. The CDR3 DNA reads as TGTGCCAGCAGTGACCAGGGTGGCGGGGAGCTGTTTTTT. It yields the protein CASSDQGGGELFF.

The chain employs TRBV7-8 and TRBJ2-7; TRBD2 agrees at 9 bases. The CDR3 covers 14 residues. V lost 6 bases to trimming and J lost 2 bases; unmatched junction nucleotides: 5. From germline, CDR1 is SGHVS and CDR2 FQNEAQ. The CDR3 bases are TGTGCCAGCAGTCGGCTAGCGGGGACCTACGAGCAGTACTTC. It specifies CASSRLAGTYEQYF. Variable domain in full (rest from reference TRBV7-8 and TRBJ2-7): GAGVSQSPRYKVAKRGQDVALRCDPISGHVSLFWYQQALGQGPEFLTYFQNEAQLDKSGLPSDRFFAERPEGSVSTLKIQRTQQEDSAVYLCASSRLAGTYEQYFGPGTRLTVT.

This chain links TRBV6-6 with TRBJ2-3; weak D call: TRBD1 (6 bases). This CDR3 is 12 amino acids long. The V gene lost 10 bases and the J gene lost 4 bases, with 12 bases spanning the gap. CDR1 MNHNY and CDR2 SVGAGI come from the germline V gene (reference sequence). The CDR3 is CATGAGADTQYF. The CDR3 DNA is TGTGCCACAGGGGCAGGGGCAGATACGCAGTATTTT.

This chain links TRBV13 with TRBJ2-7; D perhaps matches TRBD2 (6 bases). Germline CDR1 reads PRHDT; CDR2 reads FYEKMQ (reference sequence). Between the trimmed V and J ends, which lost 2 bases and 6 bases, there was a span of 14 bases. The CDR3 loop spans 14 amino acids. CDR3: CASSLNRGLGEQYF. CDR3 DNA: TGTGCCAGCAGCTTAAACCGGGGGTTGGGCGAGCAGTACTTC.

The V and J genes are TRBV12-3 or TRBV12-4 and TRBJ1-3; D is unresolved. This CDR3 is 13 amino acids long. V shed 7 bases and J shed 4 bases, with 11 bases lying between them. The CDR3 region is CASTLWQGNTIYF. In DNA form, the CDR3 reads TGTGCCAGCACCCTGTGGCAGGGAAACACCATATATTTT.

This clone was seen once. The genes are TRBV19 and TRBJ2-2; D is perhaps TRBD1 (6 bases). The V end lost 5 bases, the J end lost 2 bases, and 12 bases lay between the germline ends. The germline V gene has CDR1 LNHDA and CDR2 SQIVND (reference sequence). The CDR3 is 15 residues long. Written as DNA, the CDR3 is TGTGCCAGTAGTCACTCACAGGGTAACACCGGGGAGCTGTTTTTT. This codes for CASSHSQGNTGELFF.

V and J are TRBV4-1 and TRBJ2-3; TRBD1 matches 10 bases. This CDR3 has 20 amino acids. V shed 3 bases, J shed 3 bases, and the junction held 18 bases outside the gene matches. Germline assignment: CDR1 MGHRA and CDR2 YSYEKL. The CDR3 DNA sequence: TGCGCCAGCAGCCACCGCCCGGGACAGGGGCTTTCCCGGGGTACAGATACGCAGTATTTT. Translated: CASSHRPGQGLSRGTDTQYF.

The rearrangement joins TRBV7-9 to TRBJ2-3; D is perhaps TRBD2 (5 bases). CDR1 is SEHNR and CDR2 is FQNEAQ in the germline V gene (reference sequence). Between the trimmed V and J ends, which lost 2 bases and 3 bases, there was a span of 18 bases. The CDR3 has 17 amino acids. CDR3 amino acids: CASSLPNRRGGTDTQYF. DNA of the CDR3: TGTGCCAGCAGCTTACCGAACCGACGGGGTGGTACAGATACGCAGTATTTT.

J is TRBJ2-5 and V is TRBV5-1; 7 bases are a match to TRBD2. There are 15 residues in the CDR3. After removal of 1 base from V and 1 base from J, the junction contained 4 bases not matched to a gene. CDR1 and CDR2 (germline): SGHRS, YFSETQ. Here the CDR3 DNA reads TGCGCCAGCAGCTTGACTAGCGTGGGCCAAGAGACCCAGTACTTC. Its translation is CASSLTSVGQETQYF.